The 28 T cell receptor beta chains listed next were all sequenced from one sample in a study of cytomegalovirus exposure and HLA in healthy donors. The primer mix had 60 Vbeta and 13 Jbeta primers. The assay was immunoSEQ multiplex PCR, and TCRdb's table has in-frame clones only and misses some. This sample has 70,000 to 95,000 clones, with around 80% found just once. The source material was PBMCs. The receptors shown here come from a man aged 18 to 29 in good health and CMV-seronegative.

CDR3 loop: CAWSGTGNGYTF. As DNA, the CDR3 is TGTGCCTGGAGCGGGACAGGGAATGGCTACACCTTC. The chain combines TRBV30 with TRBJ1-2; 9 positions agree with TRBD1. The CDR3 has 12 residues. V lost 3 bases and J lost 6; bases outside the gene matches: 2. CDR1 and CDR2 (germline): GTSNPN, SVGIG (reference sequence). The full variable domain, in which reference TRBV30 and TRBJ1-2 provide the parts outside the CDR3, is SQTIHQWPATLVQPVGSPLSLECTVEGTSNPNLYWYRQAAGRGLQLLFYSVGIGQISSEVPQNLSASRPQDRQFILSSKKLLLSDSGFYLCAWSGTGNGYTFGSGTRLTVV.

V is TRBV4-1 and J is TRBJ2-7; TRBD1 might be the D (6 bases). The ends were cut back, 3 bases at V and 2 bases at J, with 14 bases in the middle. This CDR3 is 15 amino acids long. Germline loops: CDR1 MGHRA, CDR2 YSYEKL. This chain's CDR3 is CASSHSTGPPYEQYF. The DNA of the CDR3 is TGCGCCAGCAGCCACTCGACAGGCCCCCCCTACGAGCAGTACTTC.

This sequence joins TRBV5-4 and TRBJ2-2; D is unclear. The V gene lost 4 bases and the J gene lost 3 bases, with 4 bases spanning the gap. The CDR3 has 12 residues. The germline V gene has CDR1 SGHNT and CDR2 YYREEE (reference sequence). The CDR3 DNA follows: TGTGCCAGCAGCCCGGACACCGGGGAGCTGTTTTTT. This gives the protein CASSPDTGELFF.

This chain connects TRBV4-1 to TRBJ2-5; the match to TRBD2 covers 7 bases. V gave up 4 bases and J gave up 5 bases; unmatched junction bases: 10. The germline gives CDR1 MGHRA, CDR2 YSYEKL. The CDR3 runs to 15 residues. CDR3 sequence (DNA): TGCGCCAGCAGCCTCCGGCTAGCGGCAGGTGAGACCCAGTACTTC. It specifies CASSLRLAAGETQYF.

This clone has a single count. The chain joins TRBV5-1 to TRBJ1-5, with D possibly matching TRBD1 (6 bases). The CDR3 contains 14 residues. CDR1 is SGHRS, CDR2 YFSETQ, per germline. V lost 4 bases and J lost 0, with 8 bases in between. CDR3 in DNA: TGCGCCAGCAGCCCGGACAGTAGCAATCAGCCCCAGCATTTT. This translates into CASSPDSSNQPQHF.

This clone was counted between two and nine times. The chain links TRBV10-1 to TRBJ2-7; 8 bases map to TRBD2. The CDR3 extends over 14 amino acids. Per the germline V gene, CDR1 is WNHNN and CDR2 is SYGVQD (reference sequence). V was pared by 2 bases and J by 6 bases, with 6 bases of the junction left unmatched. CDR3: CASSEGLASSEQYF. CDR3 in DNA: TGCGCCAGCAGTGAGGGACTAGCTTCTTCCGAGCAGTACTTC.

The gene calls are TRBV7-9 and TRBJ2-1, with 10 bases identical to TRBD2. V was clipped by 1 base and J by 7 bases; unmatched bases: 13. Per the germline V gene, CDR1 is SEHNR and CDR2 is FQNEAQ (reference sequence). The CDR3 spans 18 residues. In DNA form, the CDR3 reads TGTGCCAGCAGCTTAGATTGGGTAGCGGGGGGCCGGGGGAATGAGCAGTTCTTC. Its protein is CASSLDWVAGGRGNEQFF.

The CDR3 sequence: CASSIGVTGTFPYEQYF. The CDR3 DNA reads as TGTGCCAGTAGTATTGGAGTGACAGGCACCTTTCCCTACGAGCAGTACTTC. This chain uses TRBV19 with TRBJ2-7, with a weak D call TRBD1 (6 bases). The germline V and J ends were trimmed by 3 bases and 2 bases, with 20 bases remaining between them. Germline V gene lookup returns CDR1 LNHDA and CDR2 SQIVND (reference sequence). The CDR3 consists of 17 residues.

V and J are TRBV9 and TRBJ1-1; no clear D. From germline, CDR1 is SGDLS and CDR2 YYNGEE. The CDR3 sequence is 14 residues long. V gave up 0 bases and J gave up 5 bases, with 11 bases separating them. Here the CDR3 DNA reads TGTGCCAGCAGCGTAGATGCGCAGGATACTGAAGCTTTCTTT. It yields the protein CASSVDAQDTEAFF.

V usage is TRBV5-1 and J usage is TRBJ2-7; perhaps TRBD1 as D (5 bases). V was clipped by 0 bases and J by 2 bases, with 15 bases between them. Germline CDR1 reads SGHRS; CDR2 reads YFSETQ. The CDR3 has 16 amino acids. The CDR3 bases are TGCGCCAGCAGCTTGGAAGGGGCACCCCCTCCCTACGAGCAGTACTTC. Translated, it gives CASSLEGAPPPYEQYF. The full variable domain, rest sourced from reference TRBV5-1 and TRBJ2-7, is KAGVTQTPRYLIKTRGQQVTLSCSPISGHRSVSWYQQTPGQGLQFLFEYFSETQRNKGNFPGRFSGRQFSNSRSEMNVSTLELGDSALYLCASSLEGAPPPYEQYFGPGTRLTVT.

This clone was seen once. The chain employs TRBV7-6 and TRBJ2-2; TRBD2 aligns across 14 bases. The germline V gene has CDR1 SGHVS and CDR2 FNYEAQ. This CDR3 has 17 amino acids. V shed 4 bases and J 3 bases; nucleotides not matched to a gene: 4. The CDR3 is CASSSGLAGGYTGELFF. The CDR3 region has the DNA TGTGCCAGCAGCTCCGGACTAGCGGGGGGATACACCGGGGAGCTGTTTTTT.

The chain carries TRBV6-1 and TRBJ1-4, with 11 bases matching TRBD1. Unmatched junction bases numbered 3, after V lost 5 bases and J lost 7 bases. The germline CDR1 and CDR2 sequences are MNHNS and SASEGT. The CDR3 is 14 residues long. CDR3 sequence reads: CASSRTGGVEKLFF. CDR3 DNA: TGTGCCAGCAGTAGGACAGGGGGCGTTGAAAAACTGTTTTTT.

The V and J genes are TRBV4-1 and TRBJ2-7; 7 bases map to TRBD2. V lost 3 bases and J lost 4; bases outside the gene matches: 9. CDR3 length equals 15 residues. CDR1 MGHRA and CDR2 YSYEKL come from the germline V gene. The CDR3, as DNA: TGCGCCAGCAGCCATGACCAGGGCGGGAGATACGAGCAGTACTTC. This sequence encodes CASSHDQGGRYEQYF.

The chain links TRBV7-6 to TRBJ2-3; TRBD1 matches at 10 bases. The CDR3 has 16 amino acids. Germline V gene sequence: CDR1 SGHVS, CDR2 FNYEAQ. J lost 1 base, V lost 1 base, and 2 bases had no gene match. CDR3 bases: TGTGCCAGCAGCTTAGGGGGGACAGGGGGCACAGATACGCAGTATTTT. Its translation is CASSLGGTGGTDTQYF.

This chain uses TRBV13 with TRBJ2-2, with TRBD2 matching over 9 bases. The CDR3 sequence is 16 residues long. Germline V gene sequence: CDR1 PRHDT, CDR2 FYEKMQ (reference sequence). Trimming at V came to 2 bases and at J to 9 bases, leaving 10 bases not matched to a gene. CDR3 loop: CASSLPPLAGSRELFF. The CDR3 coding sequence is TGTGCCAGCAGCTTACCCCCGCTAGCGGGGTCGAGGGAGCTGTTTTTT.

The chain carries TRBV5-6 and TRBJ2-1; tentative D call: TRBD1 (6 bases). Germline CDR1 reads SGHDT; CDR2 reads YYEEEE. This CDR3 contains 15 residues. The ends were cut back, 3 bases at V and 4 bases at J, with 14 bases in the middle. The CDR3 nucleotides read TGTGCCAGCAGCTCCCGGGACAATAGGTACAATGAGCAGTTCTTC. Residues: CASSSRDNRYNEQFF.

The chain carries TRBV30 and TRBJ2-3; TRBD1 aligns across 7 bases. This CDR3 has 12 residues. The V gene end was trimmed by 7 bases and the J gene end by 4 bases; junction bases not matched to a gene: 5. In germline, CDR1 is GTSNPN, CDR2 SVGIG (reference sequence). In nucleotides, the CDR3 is TGTGCCTTTGGGACAGACGCAGATACGCAGTATTTT. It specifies CAFGTDADTQYF.

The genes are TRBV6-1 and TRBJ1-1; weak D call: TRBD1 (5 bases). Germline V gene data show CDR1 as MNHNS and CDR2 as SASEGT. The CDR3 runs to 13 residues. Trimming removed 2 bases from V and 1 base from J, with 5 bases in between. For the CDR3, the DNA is TGTGCCAGCAGTGAACAGGGGAACACTGAAGCTTTCTTT. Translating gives CASSEQGNTEAFF.

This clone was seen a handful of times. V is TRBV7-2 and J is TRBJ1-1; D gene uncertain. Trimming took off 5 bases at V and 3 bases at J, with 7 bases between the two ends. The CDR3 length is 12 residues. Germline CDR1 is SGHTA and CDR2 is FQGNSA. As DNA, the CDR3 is TGTGCCAGCAGCAACTACGACACTGAAGCTTTCTTT. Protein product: CASSNYDTEAFF.

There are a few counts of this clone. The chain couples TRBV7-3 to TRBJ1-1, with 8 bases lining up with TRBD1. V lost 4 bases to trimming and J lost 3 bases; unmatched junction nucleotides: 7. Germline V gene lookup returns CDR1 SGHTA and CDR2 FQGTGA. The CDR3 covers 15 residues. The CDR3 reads CASSSTGAGDTEAFF. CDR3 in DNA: TGTGCCAGCAGCTCGACAGGGGCGGGAGACACTGAAGCTTTCTTT.

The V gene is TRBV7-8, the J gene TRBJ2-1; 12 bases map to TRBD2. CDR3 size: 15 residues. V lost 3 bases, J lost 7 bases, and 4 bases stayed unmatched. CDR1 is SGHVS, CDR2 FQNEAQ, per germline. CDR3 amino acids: CASSLRTSGENEQFF. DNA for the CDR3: TGTGCCAGCAGCTTGAGGACTAGCGGGGAGAATGAGCAGTTCTTC. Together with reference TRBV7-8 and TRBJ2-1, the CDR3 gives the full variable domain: GAGVSQSPRYKVAKRGQDVALRCDPISGHVSLFWYQQALGQGPEFLTYFQNEAQLDKSGLPSDRFFAERPEGSVSTLKIQRTQQEDSAVYLCASSLRTSGENEQFFGPGTRLTVL.

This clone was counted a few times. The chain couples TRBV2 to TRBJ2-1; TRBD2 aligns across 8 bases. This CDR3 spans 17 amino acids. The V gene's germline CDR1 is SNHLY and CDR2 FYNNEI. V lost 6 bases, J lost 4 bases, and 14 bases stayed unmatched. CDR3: CASRPLFGAGVYNEQFF. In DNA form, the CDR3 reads TGTGCCAGCAGGCCCTTGTTCGGAGCGGGGGTTTACAATGAGCAGTTCTTC.

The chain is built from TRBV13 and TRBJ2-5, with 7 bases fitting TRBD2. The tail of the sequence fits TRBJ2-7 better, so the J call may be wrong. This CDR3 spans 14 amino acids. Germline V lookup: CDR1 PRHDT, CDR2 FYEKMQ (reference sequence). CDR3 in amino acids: CASSPMAGVYEQYF. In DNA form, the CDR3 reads TGTGCCAGCAGCCCGATGGCGGGGGTCTACGAGCAGTACTTC.

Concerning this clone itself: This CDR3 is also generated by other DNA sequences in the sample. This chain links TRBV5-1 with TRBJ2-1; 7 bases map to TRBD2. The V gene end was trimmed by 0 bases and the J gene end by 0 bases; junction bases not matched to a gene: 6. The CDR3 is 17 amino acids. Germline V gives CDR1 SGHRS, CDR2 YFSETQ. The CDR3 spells CASSLVLAASSYNEQFF. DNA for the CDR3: TGCGCCAGCAGCTTGGTGCTAGCGGCGAGCTCCTACAATGAGCAGTTCTTC.

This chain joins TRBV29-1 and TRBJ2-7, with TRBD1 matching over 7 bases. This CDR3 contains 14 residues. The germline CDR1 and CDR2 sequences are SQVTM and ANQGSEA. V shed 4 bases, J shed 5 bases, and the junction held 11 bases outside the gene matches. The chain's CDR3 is CSVVAAGGSNEQYF. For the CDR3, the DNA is TGCAGCGTTGTCGCCGCAGGGGGATCCAACGAGCAGTACTTC.

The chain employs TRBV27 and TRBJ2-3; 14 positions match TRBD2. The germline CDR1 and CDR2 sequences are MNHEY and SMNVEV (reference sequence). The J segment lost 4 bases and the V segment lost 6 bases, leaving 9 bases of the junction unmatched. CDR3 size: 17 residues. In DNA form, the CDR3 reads TGTGCCAGCAGAAGACTAGCGGGGGGGCTTTTCGCAGATACGCAGTATTTT. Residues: CASRRLAGGLFADTQYF.

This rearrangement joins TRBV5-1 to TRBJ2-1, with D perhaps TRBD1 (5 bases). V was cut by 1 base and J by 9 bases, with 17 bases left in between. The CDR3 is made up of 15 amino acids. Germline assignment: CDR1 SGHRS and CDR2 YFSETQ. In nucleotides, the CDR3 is TGCGCCAGCAGCTTGAGTTGGGGCAGCCCGGCTGAGCAGTTCTTC. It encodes CASSLSWGSPAEQFF.

The CDR3 nucleotides are TGTGCCAGGGGCAGCTCCTATAATTCACCCCTCCACTTT. It encodes CARGSSYNSPLHF. This rearrangement joins TRBV2 to TRBJ1-6; D gene ambiguous. Germline CDR1 and CDR2: SNHLY and FYNNEI. This CDR3 spans 13 amino acids. V lost 9 bases, J lost 0 bases, and 6 bases lay in between.